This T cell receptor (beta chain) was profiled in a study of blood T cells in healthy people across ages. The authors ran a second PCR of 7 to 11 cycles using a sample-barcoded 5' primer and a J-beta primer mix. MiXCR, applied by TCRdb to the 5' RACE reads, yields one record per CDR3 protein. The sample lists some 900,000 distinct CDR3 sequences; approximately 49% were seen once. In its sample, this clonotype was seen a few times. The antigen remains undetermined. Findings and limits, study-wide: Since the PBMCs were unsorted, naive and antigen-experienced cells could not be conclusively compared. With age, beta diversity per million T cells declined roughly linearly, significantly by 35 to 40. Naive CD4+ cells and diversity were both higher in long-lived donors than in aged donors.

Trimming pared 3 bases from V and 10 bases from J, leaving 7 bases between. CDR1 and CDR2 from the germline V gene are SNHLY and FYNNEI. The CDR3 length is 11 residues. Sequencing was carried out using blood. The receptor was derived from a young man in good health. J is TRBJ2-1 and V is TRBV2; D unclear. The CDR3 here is CASSEDREQFF. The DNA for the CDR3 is TGTGCCAGCAGTGAGGATCGAGAGCAGTTCTTC.